This T cell receptor beta chain was captured in a study of blood T cell repertoires in COVID-19. Background on the study: Researchers got acute and convalescent COVID-19 samples from the United States, Italy and Spain.

The authors' processing: How many nucleated cells were present was estimated from reference gene primer amplification. Sequencing was performed with immunoSEQ multiplex PCR; in TCRdb, only in-frame clones are kept and a portion is missing. The V and J calls and the clone size are those of that table, but D and trimming were determined from the DNA. This sample has approximately 110,000 clones, with 80% to 90% found just once. This clone was observed a few times. From germline, CDR1 is MGHRA and CDR2 YSYEKL. CDR3 length: 17 amino acids. Trimming took off 0 bases at V and 6 bases at J, with 18 bases between the two ends.

The chain links TRBV4-1 to TRBJ1-5; D unresolved. This TCR came from a woman aged 80 or over with acute or convalescent COVID-19. Material for sequencing was peripheral blood. The CDR3 sequence is CASSQDIVTSGGQPQHF. The CDR3 DNA reads as TGCGCCAGCAGCCAAGATATTGTGACAAGCGGCGGTCAGCCCCAGCATTTT.